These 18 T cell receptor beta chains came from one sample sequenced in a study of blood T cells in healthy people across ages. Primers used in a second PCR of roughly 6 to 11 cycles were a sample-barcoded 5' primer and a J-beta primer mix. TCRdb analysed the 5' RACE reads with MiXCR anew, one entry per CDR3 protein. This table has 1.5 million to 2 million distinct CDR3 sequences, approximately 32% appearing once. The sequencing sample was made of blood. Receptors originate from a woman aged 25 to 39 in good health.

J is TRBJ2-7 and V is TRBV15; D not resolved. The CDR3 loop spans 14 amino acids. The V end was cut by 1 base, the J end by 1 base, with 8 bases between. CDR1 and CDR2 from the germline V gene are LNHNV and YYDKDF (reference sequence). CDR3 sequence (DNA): TGTGCCACCAGCAGAGGGGTCAGTTCCTACGAGCAGTACTTC. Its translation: CATSRGVSSYEQYF.

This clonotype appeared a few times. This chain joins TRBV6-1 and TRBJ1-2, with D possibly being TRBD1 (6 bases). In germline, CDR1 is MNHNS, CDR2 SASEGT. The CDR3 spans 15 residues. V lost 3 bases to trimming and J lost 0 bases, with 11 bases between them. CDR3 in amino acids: CASSDEGVANYGYTF. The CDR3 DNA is TGTGCCAGCAGTGATGAGGGGGTAGCTAACTATGGCTACACCTTC.

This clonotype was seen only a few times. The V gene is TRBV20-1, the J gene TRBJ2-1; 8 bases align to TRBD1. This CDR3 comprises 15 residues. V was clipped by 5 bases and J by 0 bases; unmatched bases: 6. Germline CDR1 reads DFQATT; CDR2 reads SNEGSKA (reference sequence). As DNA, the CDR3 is TGCAGTGCTCCCCGACAGGGGAACTCCTACAATGAGCAGTTCTTC. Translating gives CSAPRQGNSYNEQFF.

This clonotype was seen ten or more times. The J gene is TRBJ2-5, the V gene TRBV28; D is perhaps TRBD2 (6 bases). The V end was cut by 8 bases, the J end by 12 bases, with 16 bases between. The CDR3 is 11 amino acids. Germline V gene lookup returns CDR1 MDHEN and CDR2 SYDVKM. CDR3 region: CASLTGGVEYF. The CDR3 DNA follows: TGTGCCAGCCTGACCGGGGGAGTCGAGTACTTC.

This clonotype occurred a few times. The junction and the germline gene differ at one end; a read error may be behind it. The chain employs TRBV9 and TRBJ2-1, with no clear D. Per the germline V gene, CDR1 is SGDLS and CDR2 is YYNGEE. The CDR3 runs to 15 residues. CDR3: CASSGDTHSYSEQFF. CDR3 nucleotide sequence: TGTGCCAGCAGCGGTGACACACACTCCTACAGTGAGCAGTTCTTC.

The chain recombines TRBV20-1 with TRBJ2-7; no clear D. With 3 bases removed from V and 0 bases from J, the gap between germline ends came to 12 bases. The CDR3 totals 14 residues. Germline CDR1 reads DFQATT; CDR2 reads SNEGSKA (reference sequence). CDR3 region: CSARDVGSSYEQYF. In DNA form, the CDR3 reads TGCAGTGCTAGGGACGTGGGCAGCTCCTACGAGCAGTACTTC.

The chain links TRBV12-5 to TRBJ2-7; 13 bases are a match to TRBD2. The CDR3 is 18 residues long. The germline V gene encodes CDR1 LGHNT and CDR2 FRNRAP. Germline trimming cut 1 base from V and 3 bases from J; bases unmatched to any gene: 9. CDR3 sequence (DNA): TGTGCTAGTGGTTTGGAGCCGGGACTAGCGGGATTCTACTACGAGCAGTACTTC. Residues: CASGLEPGLAGFYYEQYF.

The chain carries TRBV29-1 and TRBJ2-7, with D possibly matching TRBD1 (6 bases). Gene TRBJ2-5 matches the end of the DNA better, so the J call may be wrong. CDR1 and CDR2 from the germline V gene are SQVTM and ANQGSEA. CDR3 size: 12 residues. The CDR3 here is CSGDRNQETQYF. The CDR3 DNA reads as TGCAGCGGTGACAGGAATCAAGAGACCCAGTACTTC.

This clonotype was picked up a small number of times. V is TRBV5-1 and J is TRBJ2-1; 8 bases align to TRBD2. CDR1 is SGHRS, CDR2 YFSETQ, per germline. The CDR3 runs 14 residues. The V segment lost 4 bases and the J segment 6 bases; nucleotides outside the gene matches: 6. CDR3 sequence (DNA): TGCGCCAGCAGCAACGGGGGGGCGCGCAATGAGCAGTTCTTC. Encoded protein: CASSNGGARNEQFF.

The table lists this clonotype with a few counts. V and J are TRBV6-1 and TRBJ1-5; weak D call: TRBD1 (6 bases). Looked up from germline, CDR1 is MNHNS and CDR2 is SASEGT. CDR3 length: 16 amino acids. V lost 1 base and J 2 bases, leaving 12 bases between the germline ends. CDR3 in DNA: TGTGCCAGCAGTGAAGTATACAGGGTGGGCAATCAGCCCCAGCATTTT. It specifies CASSEVYRVGNQPQHF.

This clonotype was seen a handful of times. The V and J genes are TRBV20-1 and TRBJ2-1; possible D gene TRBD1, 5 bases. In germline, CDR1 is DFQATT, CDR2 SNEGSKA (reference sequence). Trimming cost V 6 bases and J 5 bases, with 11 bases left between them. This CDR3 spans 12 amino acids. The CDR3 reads CSAWGANNEQFF. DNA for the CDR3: TGCAGTGCATGGGGCGCCAACAATGAGCAGTTCTTC.

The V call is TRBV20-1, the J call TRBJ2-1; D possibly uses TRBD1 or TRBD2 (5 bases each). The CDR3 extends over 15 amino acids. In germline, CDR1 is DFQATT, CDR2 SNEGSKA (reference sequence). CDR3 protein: CSAPGWGGEGREQFF. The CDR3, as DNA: TGCAGCGCCCCGGGGTGGGGTGGAGAGGGGCGCGAGCAGTTCTTC.

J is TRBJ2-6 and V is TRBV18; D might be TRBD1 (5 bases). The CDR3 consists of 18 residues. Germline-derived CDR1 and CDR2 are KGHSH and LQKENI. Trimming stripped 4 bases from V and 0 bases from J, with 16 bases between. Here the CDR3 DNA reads TGTGCCAGCTCACGGGGCAGGTCCCCTAGCTCTGGGGCCAACGTCCTGACTTTC. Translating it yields CASSRGRSPSSGANVLTF.

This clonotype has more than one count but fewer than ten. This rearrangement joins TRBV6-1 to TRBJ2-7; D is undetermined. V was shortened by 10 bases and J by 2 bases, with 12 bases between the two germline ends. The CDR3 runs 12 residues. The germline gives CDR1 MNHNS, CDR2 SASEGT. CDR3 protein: CAIDYGTYEQYF. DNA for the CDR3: TGTGCCATCGATTACGGAACCTACGAGCAGTACTTC.

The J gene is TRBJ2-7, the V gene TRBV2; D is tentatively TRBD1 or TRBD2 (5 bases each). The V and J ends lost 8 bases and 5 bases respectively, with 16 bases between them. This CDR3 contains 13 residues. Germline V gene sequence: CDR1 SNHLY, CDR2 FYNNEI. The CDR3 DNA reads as TGTGCCAGCTCGGGCGTTGGGGGTGACGAGCAGTACTTC. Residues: CASSGVGGDEQYF. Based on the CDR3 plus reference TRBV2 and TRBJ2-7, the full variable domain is EPEVTQTPSHQVTQMGQEVILRCVPISNHLYFYWYRQILGQKVEFLVSFYNNEISEKSEIFDDQFSVERPDGSNFTLKIRSTKLEDSAMYFCASSGVGGDEQYFGPGTRLTVT.

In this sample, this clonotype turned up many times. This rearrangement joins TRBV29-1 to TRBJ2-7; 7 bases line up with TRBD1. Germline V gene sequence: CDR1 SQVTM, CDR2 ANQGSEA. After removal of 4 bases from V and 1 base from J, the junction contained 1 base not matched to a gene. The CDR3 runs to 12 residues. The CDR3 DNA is TGCAGCGTTGCGACAGGGTCCTACGAGCAGTACTTC. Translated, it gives CSVATGSYEQYF.

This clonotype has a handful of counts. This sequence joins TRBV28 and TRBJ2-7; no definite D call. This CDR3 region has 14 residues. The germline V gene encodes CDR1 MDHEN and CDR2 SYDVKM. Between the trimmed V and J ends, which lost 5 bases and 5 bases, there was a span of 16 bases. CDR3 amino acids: CASSIAASLDEQYF. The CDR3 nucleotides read TGTGCCAGCAGTATAGCCGCTTCCCTAGACGAGCAGTACTTC.

The CDR3 DNA is TGCAGTGCTAGAGGCCACCCGGGGGCGGATGCTTGGGTTGCGCAGTATTTT. Amino acids: CSARGHPGADAWVAQYF. The genes are TRBV20-1 and TRBJ2-3, with D perhaps TRBD1 or TRBD2 (6 bases each). The CDR3 consists of 17 residues. Trimming removed 1 base from V and 10 bases from J, with 27 bases in between. Germline CDR1 reads DFQATT; CDR2 reads SNEGSKA (reference sequence).